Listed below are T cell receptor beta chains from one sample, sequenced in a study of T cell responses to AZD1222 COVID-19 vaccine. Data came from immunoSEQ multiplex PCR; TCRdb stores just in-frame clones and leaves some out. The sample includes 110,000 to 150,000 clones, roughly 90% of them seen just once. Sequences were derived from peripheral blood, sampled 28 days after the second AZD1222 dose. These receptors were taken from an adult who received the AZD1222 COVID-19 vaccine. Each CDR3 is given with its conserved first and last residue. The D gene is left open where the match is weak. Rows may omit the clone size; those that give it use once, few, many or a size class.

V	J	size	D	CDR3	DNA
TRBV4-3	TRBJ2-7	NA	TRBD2	CASSQVTSGWSSYEQYF	TGCGCCAGCAGCCAAGTGACTAGCGGGTGGAGCTCCTACGAGCAGTACTTC
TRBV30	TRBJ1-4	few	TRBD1	CAWSDPSGTGMEKLFF	TGTGCCTGGAGTGACCCATCCGGGACAGGGATGGAAAAACTGTTTTTT
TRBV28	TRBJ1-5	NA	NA	CASSLAGYNQPQHF	TGTGCCAGCAGTTTGGCCGGCTACAATCAGCCCCAGCATTTT
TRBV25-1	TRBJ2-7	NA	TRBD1	CASSTLRDRGNEQYF	TGTGCCAGCAGTACTCTCCGGGACAGGGGAAACGAGCAGTACTTC
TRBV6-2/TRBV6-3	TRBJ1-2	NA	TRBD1	CASSYTHGTVRGGYTF	TGTGCCAGCAGTTACACTCATGGGACAGTCCGTGGTGGCTACACCTTC
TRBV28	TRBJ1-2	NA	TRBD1	CASRLGTGGANYGYTF	TGTGCCAGCAGGCTTGGCACAGGGGGAGCTAACTATGGCTACACCTTC
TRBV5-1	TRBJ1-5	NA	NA	CASSLGQNQPQHF	TGCGCCAGCAGCTTGGGGCAGAATCAGCCCCAGCATTTT
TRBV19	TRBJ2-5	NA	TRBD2	CASSSMTSGKETQYF	TGTGCCAGTAGTTCCATGACTAGCGGGAAAGAGACCCAGTACTTC
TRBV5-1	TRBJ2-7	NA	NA	CASSLGTFSYEQYF	TGCGCCAGCAGCTTGGGGACTTTCTCCTACGAGCAGTACTTC
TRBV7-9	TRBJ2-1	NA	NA	CASSLALYRGAADDEQFF	TGTGCCAGCAGCTTAGCCCTATACAGAGGCGCGGCGGACGATGAGCAGTTCTTC
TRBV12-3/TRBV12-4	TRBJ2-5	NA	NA	CASSGTVQTQYF	TGTGCCAGCAGTGGGACGGTTCAGACCCAGTACTTC
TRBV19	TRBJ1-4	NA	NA	CASTRSRVQEKLFF	TGTGCCAGTACTCGGAGCAGGGTGCAAGAAAAACTGTTTTTT
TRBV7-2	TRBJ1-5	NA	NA	CASSTTWGNQPQHF	TGTGCCAGCAGCACAACGTGGGGCAATCAGCCCCAGCATTTT
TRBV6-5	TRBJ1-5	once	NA	CASSLRGDQPQHF	TGTGCCAGCAGTTTGCGTGGCGATCAGCCCCAGCATTTT
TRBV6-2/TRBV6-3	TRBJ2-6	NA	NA	CASSQRYSGANVLTF	TGTGCCAGCAGCCAGAGGTACTCTGGGGCCAACGTCCTGACTTTC
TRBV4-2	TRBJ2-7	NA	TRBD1	CASSQEKGQVPTYEQYF	TGTGCCAGCAGCCAAGAAAAAGGACAGGTGCCTACCTACGAGCAGTACTTC
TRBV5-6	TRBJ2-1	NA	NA	CASSPSGNYNEQFF	TGTGCCAGCAGCCCCTCCGGAAACTACAATGAGCAGTTCTTC
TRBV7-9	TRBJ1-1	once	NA	CASSLVRTWGTEAFF	TGTGCCAGCAGCTTAGTTAGGACATGGGGTACTGAAGCTTTCTTT
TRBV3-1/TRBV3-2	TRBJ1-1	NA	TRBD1	CASSQFGTGVAEAFF	TGTGCCAGCAGCCAATTTGGGACAGGGGTTGCTGAAGCTTTCTTT
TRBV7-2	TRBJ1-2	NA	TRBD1	CASTTTRQGGSYGYTF	TGTGCCAGCACGACGACTCGACAGGGGGGGTCCTATGGCTACACCTTC
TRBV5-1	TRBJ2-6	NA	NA	CASSPQYTGANVLTF	TGCGCCAGCAGCCCCCAGTACACTGGGGCCAACGTCCTGACTTTC
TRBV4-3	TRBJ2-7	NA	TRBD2	CASSQVTSGAYEQYF	TGCGCCAGCAGCCAAGTAACTAGCGGAGCCTACGAGCAGTACTTC
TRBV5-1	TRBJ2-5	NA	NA	CASSLGPGVQETQYF	TGCGCCAGCAGCTTGGGCCCGGGAGTTCAAGAGACCCAGTACTTC
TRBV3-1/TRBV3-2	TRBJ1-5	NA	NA	CASSQVEGQPQHF	TGTGCCAGCAGCCAAGTGGAGGGGCAGCCCCAGCATTTT
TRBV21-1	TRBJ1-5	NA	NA	CASSKRGPNQPQHF	TGTGCCAGCAGCAAAAGGGGTCCCAATCAGCCCCAGCATTTT
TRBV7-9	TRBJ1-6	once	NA	CASSLAANSPLHF	TGTGCCAGCAGCTTGGCAGCTAATTCACCCCTCCACTTT
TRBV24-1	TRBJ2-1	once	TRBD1	CATSPRQGPYNEQFF	TGTGCCACCTCTCCGCGACAGGGTCCCTACAATGAGCAGTTCTTC
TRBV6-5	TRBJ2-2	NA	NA	CASRSGQNTGELFF	TGTGCCAGCAGATCGGGACAGAACACCGGGGAGCTGTTTTTT
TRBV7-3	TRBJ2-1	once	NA	CASSLSVWEGYNEQFF	TGTGCCAGCAGCTTAAGTGTCTGGGAAGGATACAATGAGCAGTTCTTC
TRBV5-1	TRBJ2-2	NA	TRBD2	CASRISGRANTGELFF	TGCGCCAGCAGAATTAGCGGGAGAGCGAACACCGGGGAGCTGTTTTTT
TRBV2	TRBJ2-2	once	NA	CATRSGELFF	TGTGCCACCCGTTCCGGGGAGCTGTTTTTT
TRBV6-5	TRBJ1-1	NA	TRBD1	CASSWGTVNTEAFF	TGTGCCAGCAGTTGGGGGACAGTCAACACTGAAGCTTTCTTT
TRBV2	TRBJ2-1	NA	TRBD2	CASSELSGENNEQFF	TGTGCCAGCAGTGAACTTAGCGGGGAAAATAATGAGCAGTTCTTC
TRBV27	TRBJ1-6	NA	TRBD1	CASSWDRNSPLHF	TGTGCCAGCAGTTGGGACAGAAATTCACCCCTCCACTTT
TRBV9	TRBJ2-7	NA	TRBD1	CASSVEGQESYEQYF	TGTGCCAGCAGCGTAGAGGGACAGGAGTCCTACGAGCAGTACTTC
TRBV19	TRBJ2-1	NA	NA	CASSGTGSYNEQFF	TGTGCCAGTAGCGGAACAGGCTCCTACAATGAGCAGTTCTTC
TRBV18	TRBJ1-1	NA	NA	CASSPQGGPNTEAFF	TGTGCCAGCTCACCACAGGGGGGTCCGAACACTGAAGCTTTCTTT
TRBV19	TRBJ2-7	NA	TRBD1	CASSPTQGAAHEQYF	TGTGCCAGTAGTCCAACACAGGGGGCGGCCCACGAGCAGTACTTC
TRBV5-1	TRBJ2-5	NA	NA	CASSQGLQETQYF	TGCGCCAGCAGCCAGGGACTCCAAGAGACCCAGTACTTC
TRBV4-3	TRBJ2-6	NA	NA	CASSYDTMKGSGANVLTF	TGCGCCAGCAGCTATGATACGATGAAAGGTTCGGGGGCCAACGTCCTGACTTTC
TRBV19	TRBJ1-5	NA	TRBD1	CASSDATGADSNQPQHF	TGTGCCAGTAGCGACGCAACAGGGGCCGATAGCAATCAGCCCCAGCATTTT
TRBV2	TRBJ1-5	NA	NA	CASTLTDSNQPQHF	TGTGCCAGCACTCTGACGGATAGCAATCAGCCCCAGCATTTT
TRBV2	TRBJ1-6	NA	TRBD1	CASSEAVYLDRANSPLHF	TGTGCCAGCAGTGAAGCGGTGTACTTGGACAGGGCGAATTCACCCCTCCACTTT
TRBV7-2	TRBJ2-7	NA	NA	CASSYTRAALYEQYF	TGTGCCAGCAGCTATACAAGGGCTGCCCTCTACGAGCAGTACTTC
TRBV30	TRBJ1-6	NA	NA	CAWSPAEAAYNSPLHF	TGTGCCTGGAGTCCGGCGGAGGCAGCCTATAATTCACCCCTCCACTTT
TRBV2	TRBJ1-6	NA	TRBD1	CASSPRTGGWGNNSPLHF	TGTGCCAGCAGCCCAAGGACAGGGGGCTGGGGCAATAATTCACCCCTCCACTTT
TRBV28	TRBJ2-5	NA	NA	CASSLGGGRVRETQYF	TGTGCCAGCAGCCTCGGGGGCGGGAGAGTGAGAGAGACCCAGTACTTC
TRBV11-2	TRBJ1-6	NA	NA	CASSSPLGPGSTYNSPLHF	TGTGCCAGCAGCTCGCCATTAGGTCCAGGGTCCACCTATAATTCACCCCTCCACTTT
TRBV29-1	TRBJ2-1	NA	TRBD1	CSAGRPGQGYNEQFF	TGCAGCGCCGGAAGACCGGGACAGGGATACAATGAGCAGTTCTTC
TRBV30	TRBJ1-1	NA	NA	CAWSPRGGTEAFF	TGTGCCTGGAGTCCACGGGGAGGCACTGAAGCTTTCTTT
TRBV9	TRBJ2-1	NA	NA	CASSVQGKEQFF	TGTGCCAGCAGCGTACAAGGGAAGGAGCAGTTCTTC
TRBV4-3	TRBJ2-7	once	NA	CASSQSYREGSYEQYF	TGCGCCAGCAGCCAAAGTTACAGGGAGGGCTCCTACGAGCAGTACTTC
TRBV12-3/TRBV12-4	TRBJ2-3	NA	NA	CASRPSGTDTQYF	TGTGCCAGCAGACCGTCGGGCACAGATACGCAGTATTTT